This T cell receptor (beta chain) was recovered during a study of shared clonotypes between healthy human individuals. Overall study: Sampling drew on donors who were a couple of women and a few men aged 18 to 49. Study-wide points: Of the naive CD4 clonotypes, 4% to 5% were shared across a handful of donors. Blood alone was sampled, and tissue repertoires likely differ. Limitation of the genetic and exposure-history diversity represented came from the few donors.

Worth noting for this clone: Its antigen is unidentified.

CD45RO-negative, CCR7-positively selected cells formed the naive CD8 fraction, excluding terminally differentiated effector memory CD45RA+ cells. The assay was immunoSEQ multiplex PCR, and TCRdb's table has in-frame clones only and misses some. The repertoire holds hundreds of thousands of clones, around 95% seen once, with approximately 0.1% in the top ten. CDR1 MNHEY and CDR2 SMNVEV come from the germline V gene (reference sequence). With 6 bases clipped from V and 3 bases from J, the junction kept 5 bases outside the gene matches. CDR3 length equals 15 residues. Sequencing was carried out using naive CD8+ T cells sorted from blood. This clonotype originated in a woman aged 30 to 39 in good health. This sequence joins TRBV27 and TRBJ2-7, with TRBD2 matching 13 bases. The CDR3 region is CASSRTSGSFYEQYF. CDR3 in DNA: TGTGCCAGCAGCAGGACTAGCGGGAGTTTCTACGAGCAGTACTTC.